These 26 T cell receptor beta chains came from one sample sequenced in a study of cytomegalovirus exposure and HLA in healthy donors. 13 Jbeta primers and 60 Vbeta primers were used for the PCR. TCRdb keeps only in-frame clones here, not all; method: immunoSEQ multiplex PCR. Here the sample spans about 59,000 clones, about 77% being singletons. Sequenced sample: PBMCs. The receptor source for this set is a man between 25 and 39 years old in good health and CMV-seropositive.

The gene calls are TRBV28 and TRBJ2-7, with D perhaps TRBD2 (7 bases). The CDR3 spans 15 residues. Germline V gene lookup returns CDR1 MDHEN and CDR2 SYDVKM. The V end lost 8 bases, the J end lost 3 bases, and 20 bases lay between the germline ends. CDR3 bases: TGTGCCAGCGCAAGTGGGGGGGCGCGGAACTACGAGCAGTACTTC. This codes for CASASGGARNYEQYF.

This clone was detected a few times. V gene TRBV6-6 combines with J gene TRBJ1-1, with no clear D. The germline CDR1 and CDR2 sequences are MNHNY and SVGAGI (reference sequence). The CDR3 is made up of 12 amino acids. V was clipped by 2 bases and J by 11 bases, with 12 bases between them. This CDR3 is CASSYTGFGAFF. CDR3 nucleotide sequence: TGTGCCAGCAGTTACACCGGGTTCGGGGCTTTCTTT.

This clone showed up just a few times. This chain joins TRBV27 and TRBJ1-4; D remains unclear. Per germline, CDR1 MNHEY and CDR2 SMNVEV (reference sequence). V lost 4 bases, J lost 10 bases, and 16 bases lay in between. CDR3 length: 14 amino acids. In nucleotides, the CDR3 is TGTGCCAGCAGTTCAATGGCCCCTAGCGGAAAACTGTTTTTT. Protein: CASSSMAPSGKLFF.

The rearrangement links TRBV28 to TRBJ2-2, with D perhaps TRBD2 (5 bases). From germline, CDR1 is MDHEN and CDR2 SYDVKM. Trimming took 6 bases from V and 6 from J, leaving 23 bases between them. The CDR3 length is 17 residues. The CDR3 nucleotides are TGTGCCAGCAGATCCACCCTCCCGGGGTTATTGTCCGGGGAGCTGTTTTTT. This sequence encodes CASRSTLPGLLSGELFF.

The V gene is TRBV10-3, the J gene TRBJ1-1; D not certain. There are 14 residues in the CDR3. V lost 1 base to trimming and J lost 1 base, with 7 bases between them. Germline V gene data show CDR1 as ENHRY and CDR2 as SYGVKD. The CDR3 spells CAISELEGNTEAFF. The CDR3 DNA follows: TGTGCCATCAGTGAGTTGGAGGGGAACACTGAAGCTTTCTTT.

This chain links TRBV7-2 with TRBJ2-5; D is perhaps TRBD1 (6 bases). Trimming took 5 bases from V and 4 from J, leaving 20 bases between them. CDR3 length equals 16 residues. Germline CDR1 and CDR2: SGHTA and FQGNSA. The CDR3 loop is CASSLYATRGGETQYF. The DNA of the CDR3 is TGTGCCAGCAGCCTTTATGCGACCAGAGGGGGAGAGACCCAGTACTTC.

This clone has a handful of counts. This chain uses TRBV5-1 with TRBJ1-1, with TRBD1 as a possible D gene (5 bases). Trimming removed 0 bases at V and 5 bases at J, with 11 bases between. The germline CDR1 and CDR2 sequences are SGHRS and YFSETQ. CDR3 size: 14 residues. The CDR3 loop is CASSLASGGTEAFF. The CDR3 region has the DNA TGCGCCAGCAGCTTGGCCAGTGGGGGGACTGAAGCTTTCTTT.

This chain uses TRBV9 with TRBJ1-1; D might be TRBD1 (5 bases). Between the trimmed V and J ends, which lost 3 bases and 4 bases, there was a span of 16 bases. The CDR3 sequence is 15 residues long. The germline gives CDR1 SGDLS, CDR2 YYNGEE. The CDR3 nucleotides read TGTGCCAGCAGCGGAGACGCTCAGGGTTTCACTGAAGCTTTCTTT. It yields the protein CASSGDAQGFTEAFF.

The chain recombines TRBV5-1 with TRBJ1-6; D gene ambiguous. In germline, CDR1 is SGHRS, CDR2 YFSETQ. V was clipped by 0 bases and J by 0 bases, with 7 bases between them. This CDR3 spans 16 amino acids. In DNA, the CDR3 is TGCGCCAGCAGCTTGGCCGCTAGCTCCTATAATTCACCCCTCCACTTT. It encodes CASSLAASSYNSPLHF. Looking up the rest from reference TRBV5-1 and TRBJ1-6 gives the full variable domain: KAGVTQTPRYLIKTRGQQVTLSCSPISGHRSVSWYQQTPGQGLQFLFEYFSETQRNKGNFPGRFSGRQFSNSRSEMNVSTLELGDSALYLCASSLAASSYNSPLHFGNGTRLTVT.

A single count supports this clone. J is TRBJ2-5 and V is TRBV4-3; possible D gene TRBD1, 7 bases. V was cut by 4 bases and J by 4 bases, with 19 bases left in between. Germline loops: CDR1 LGHNA, CDR2 YSLEER. The CDR3 consists of 16 residues. CDR3 sequence (DNA): TGCGCCAGCAGCCCGAGTCGGCAGGGGGGTCGAGAGACCCAGTACTTC. Amino acid sequence: CASSPSRQGGRETQYF.

The CDR3 region is CASNPAFYEQYF. The CDR3 DNA reads TGTGCCAGCAATCCTGCGTTCTACGAGCAGTACTTC. The chain is built from TRBV5-8 and TRBJ2-7; D gene ambiguous. Germline CDR1 SGHTS, CDR2 YDEGEE. V lost 6 bases and J 3 bases, leaving 10 bases between the germline ends. The CDR3 is made up of 12 amino acids. The full variable domain, with the rest looked up from reference TRBV5-8 and TRBJ2-7, is EAGVTQSPTHLIKTRGQQATLRCSPISGHTSVYWYQQALGLGLQFLLWYDEGEERNRGNFPPRFSGRQFPNYSSELNVNALELEDSALYLCASNPAFYEQYFGPGTRLTVT.

V usage is TRBV28 and J usage is TRBJ1-1, with TRBD1 matching over 8 bases. V was clipped by 6 bases and J by 5 bases; unmatched bases: 2. The CDR3 totals 12 residues. CDR1 is MDHEN and CDR2 is SYDVKM in the germline V gene. The CDR3 loop is CASRYRGTEAFF. For the CDR3, the DNA is TGTGCCAGCAGGTACAGGGGGACTGAAGCTTTCTTT.

The chain combines TRBV28 with TRBJ1-6; possibly TRBD1 for D (5 bases). Trimming shortened V by 6 bases and J by 8 bases, and 11 bases separated the two germline ends. The CDR3 is 13 residues long. The V gene's germline CDR1 is MDHEN and CDR2 SYDVKM. The CDR3 DNA sequence: TGTGCCAGCAGGACGGCGGGGGATTCACCCCTCCACTTT. Residues: CASRTAGDSPLHF.

The chain combines TRBV4-1 with TRBJ1-3; 8 bases are a match to TRBD1. The CDR3 sequence is 19 residues long. The germline gives CDR1 MGHRA, CDR2 YSYEKL. V trimming: 4 bases; J trimming: 0 bases; junction bases outside the gene matches: 14. The CDR3 DNA follows: TGCGCCAGCAGCCCCGTCCGGACAGGGCTAATAGGCTCTGGAAACACCATATATTTT. Amino acid sequence: CASSPVRTGLIGSGNTIYF.

For this clone: The sample holds other DNA sequences that translate to the same CDR3. The rearrangement uses TRBV9 and TRBJ1-1; 8 bases map to TRBD1. Germline-derived CDR1 and CDR2 are SGDLS and YYNGEE. The CDR3 sequence is 13 residues long. Germline trimming cut 5 bases from V and 4 bases from J; bases unmatched to any gene: 4. Written as DNA, the CDR3 is TGTGCCAGCAGTGTGACAGGGGCCACTGAAGCTTTCTTT. As protein: CASSVTGATEAFF. Complete variable domain (other parts from reference TRBV9 and TRBJ1-1): DSGVTQTPKHLITATGQRVTLRCSPRSGDLSVYWYQQSLDQGLQFLIQYYNGEERAKGNILERFSAQQFPDLHSELNLSSLELGDSALYFCASSVTGATEAFFGQGTRLTVV.

J is TRBJ2-7 and V is TRBV13; 7 bases align to TRBD2. The germline CDR1 and CDR2 sequences are PRHDT and FYEKMQ (reference sequence). This CDR3 region has 15 residues. The J segment lost 6 bases and the V segment lost 5 bases, leaving 13 bases of the junction unmatched. CDR3: CASSTGAGLSGEQYF. In DNA, the CDR3 is TGTGCCAGCAGCACGGGAGCGGGGCTCTCGGGCGAGCAGTACTTC.

This clone was recorded a few times. The chain joins TRBV10-3 to TRBJ2-7; 12 bases map to TRBD1. CDR1 ENHRY and CDR2 SYGVKD come from the germline V gene. Trimming took 10 bases from V and 4 from J; bases not matched to a gene: 11. This CDR3 has 15 amino acids. For the CDR3, the DNA is TGTGCCAGCGGGACAGGGGGCGTTACCCGGTACGAGCAGTACTTC. This translates into CASGTGGVTRYEQYF.

The V gene is TRBV7-9, the J gene TRBJ1-2; the D gene is possibly TRBD1 (5 bases). From germline, CDR1 is SEHNR and CDR2 FQNEAQ (reference sequence). Between the trimmed V and J ends, which lost 5 bases and 4 bases, there was a span of 23 bases. The CDR3 totals 17 residues. The CDR3 sequence is CASSMSQGPPYGYGYTF. Here the CDR3 DNA reads TGTGCCAGCAGCATGAGCCAGGGTCCCCCTTATGGCTATGGCTACACCTTC.

The rearrangement joins TRBV7-2 to TRBJ1-2; possibly TRBD1 for D (6 bases). Per the germline V gene, CDR1 is SGHTA and CDR2 is FQGNSA. V lost 5 bases and J 3 bases, leaving 16 bases between the germline ends. CDR3 length equals 15 residues. The CDR3 DNA reads as TGTGCCAGCAGCCCCGCCGCCGGACAGCACTATGGCTACACCTTC. Protein sequence: CASSPAAGQHYGYTF.

V gene TRBV30 combines with J gene TRBJ2-3, with 10 bases that match TRBD2. Germline CDR1 reads GTSNPN; CDR2 reads SVGIG (reference sequence). With V trimmed by 4 bases and J by 1 base, 5 bases remained unmatched. This CDR3 spans 15 amino acids. CDR3 DNA: TGTGCCTGGACCAGAACTAGCGGGGGCACAGATACGCAGTATTTT. Protein sequence: CAWTRTSGGTDTQYF.

As DNA, the CDR3 is TGTGCCAGCAGTCTCTACAGGGGCCCCAATGAGCAGTTCTTC. Protein product: CASSLYRGPNEQFF. This rearrangement joins TRBV27 to TRBJ2-1, with TRBD1 identical over 7 bases. Trimming cost V 5 bases and J 6 bases; bases outside gene matches: 7. CDR1 MNHEY and CDR2 SMNVEV come from the germline V gene (reference sequence). The CDR3 extends over 14 amino acids.

This clone occurred once. V usage is TRBV20-1 and J usage is TRBJ2-5, with D uncertain. The germline V gene has CDR1 DFQATT and CDR2 SNEGSKA (reference sequence). The CDR3 sequence is 11 residues long. Trimming took 3 bases from V and 5 from J, leaving 7 bases between them. The CDR3 spells CSARFLETQYF. In nucleotides, the CDR3 is TGCAGTGCTAGGTTCCTGGAGACCCAGTACTTC.

The chain uses TRBV18 and TRBJ1-6; tentative D call: TRBD1 (6 bases). Trimming pared 3 bases from V and 6 bases from J, leaving 15 bases between. CDR1 is KGHSH and CDR2 is LQKENI in the germline V gene. The CDR3 is 16 residues long. The CDR3 sequence: CASSPGQGRFNSPLHF. The CDR3 nucleotides are TGTGCCAGCTCACCGGGACAAGGTCGTTTTAATTCACCCCTCCACTTT.

This clone has only one observation. The V and J genes are TRBV29-1 and TRBJ1-4; D gene unclear. Germline V gene sequence: CDR1 SQVTM, CDR2 ANQGSEA. The V gene lost 6 bases and the J gene lost 7 bases, with 12 bases spanning the gap. This CDR3 spans 12 amino acids. The DNA for the CDR3 is TGCAGCGTCAGAAGAGCGGGTGAAAAACTGTTTTTT. Its protein product is CSVRRAGEKLFF. Based on the CDR3 plus reference TRBV29-1 and TRBJ1-4, the full variable domain is SAVISQKPSRDICQRGTSLTIQCQVDSQVTMMFWYRQQPGQSLTLIATANQGSEATYESGFVIDKFPISRPNLTFSTLTVSNMSPEDSSIYLCSVRRAGEKLFFGSGTQLSVL.

The chain links TRBV28 to TRBJ1-3; D unresolved. There are 15 residues in the CDR3. Germline CDR1 MDHEN, CDR2 SYDVKM. Trimming took 2 bases from V and 0 from J, leaving 8 bases between them. The chain's CDR3 is CASSLPGSSGNTIYF. CDR3 bases: TGTGCCAGCAGTTTACCAGGCAGCTCTGGAAACACCATATATTTT.

V gene TRBV10-3 combines with J gene TRBJ1-5, with a weak D call TRBD1 (5 bases). The CDR3 covers 16 residues. Germline V gene lookup returns CDR1 ENHRY and CDR2 SYGVKD. V was clipped by 1 base and J by 0 bases, with 10 bases between them. The CDR3 loop is CAISELKGPSNQPQHF. DNA of the CDR3: TGTGCCATCAGTGAGTTGAAGGGGCCTAGCAATCAGCCCCAGCATTTT.